This T cell receptor (beta chain) derives from a study of blood T cells in healthy people across ages. A sample-barcoded 5' primer and a J-beta primer mix were used in a second PCR of about 6 to 11 cycles. A minimum of 3 million CDR3-containing paired-end reads was obtained for each sample. TCRdb passed the 5' RACE reads through MiXCR, listing each CDR3 protein once. This sample has about 650,000 distinct CDR3 sequences, with under 65% found just once. Germline-derived CDR1 and CDR2 are SNHLY and FYNNEI. Deletions cut 2 bases from V and 8 bases from J, with 9 bases between. The CDR3 spans 13 residues. This clonotype appeared a few times. Every sample had a minimum of 6.5 million PBMCs isolated.

Sequenced: blood. The J gene is TRBJ2-2, the V gene TRBV2; no clear D. The receptor comes from a woman of 80 years or more in good health. The DNA for the CDR3 is TGTGCCAGCAGTGAATCCGACGGGGGGGAGCTGTTTTTT. Translation gives CASSESDGGELFF.